The 24 T cell receptor beta chains below come from one sample, sequenced in a study of T cell changes during pregnancy in multiple sclerosis. Produced via immunoSEQ multiplex PCR; TCRdb's table is partial and in-frame only. The table lists about 40,000 clones, approximately 93% of them singletons. The sample consisted of CD4+ T cells from peripheral blood mononuclear cells, taken in the first trimester of pregnancy. Every receptor here comes from a female donor with multiple sclerosis, enrolled in a pregnancy study.

The chain links TRBV2 to TRBJ1-1; the D is unclear. The CDR3 is 11 residues long. CDR1 SNHLY and CDR2 FYNNEI come from the germline V gene. Trimming cost V 3 bases and J 11 bases, with 10 bases left between them. DNA for the CDR3: TGTGCCAGCAGTGAGGTGGAGAGCGCTTTCTTT. Amino acids: CASSEVESAFF.

The rearrangement uses TRBV4-2 and TRBJ1-4, with unresolved D. Between the trimmed V and J ends, which lost 4 bases and 4 bases, there was a span of 7 bases. The CDR3 totals 13 residues. CDR1 and CDR2 (germline): LGHNA, YNFKEQ. The CDR3 loop reads CASSPQRNEKLFF. CDR3 DNA sequence: TGTGCCAGCAGCCCCCAGCGTAATGAAAAACTGTTTTTT.

In this sample, this clone turned up a few times. V and J are TRBV6-6 and TRBJ1-1; maybe TRBD1 (6 bases). The length of the CDR3 is 15 residues. Germline V CDR1 and CDR2: MNHNY, SVGAGI (reference sequence). The germline V and J ends were trimmed by 7 bases and 4 bases, with 19 bases remaining between them. The CDR3 DNA is TGTGCCAGCACCTCGGGGGGGGCCGTAGGCACTGAAGCTTTCTTT. This codes for CASTSGGAVGTEAFF.

This chain links TRBV5-1 with TRBJ2-5, with 13 bases identical to TRBD2. J gave up 4 bases and V 5 bases, and 5 bases lay outside the gene matches. The CDR3 has 15 residues. The germline CDR1 and CDR2 sequences are SGHRS and YFSETQ. The CDR3 sequence is CASSLTSGGLETQYF. In nucleotides, the CDR3 is TGCGCCAGCAGTTTGACTAGCGGGGGGTTAGAGACCCAGTACTTC.

The rearrangement links TRBV11-1 to TRBJ2-7; 8 bases map to TRBD1. Trimming took 5 bases from V and 2 from J; bases not matched to a gene: 5. The germline gives CDR1 SGHAT, CDR2 FQDESV (reference sequence). The CDR3 is 14 amino acids. CDR3 region: CASSLDRVAYEQYF. The CDR3 DNA sequence: TGTGCCAGCAGCCTGGACAGGGTGGCCTACGAGCAGTACTTC.

This clone was seen a handful of times. A read error may account for a junction end that differs from germline. V gene TRBV5-4 combines with J gene TRBJ1-2, with D possibly TRBD1 on 6 matching bases. CDR1 and CDR2 (germline): SGHNT, YYREEE (reference sequence). The CDR3 covers 15 residues. CDR3 sequence (DNA): TGTGCCAGCAGTTTGGGGAGACCACCAGGGGATGGCTACACCTTC. This sequence encodes CASSLGRPPGDGYTF. Using reference TRBV5-4 and TRBJ1-2 for the parts outside the CDR3, the full variable domain is ETGVTQSPTHLIKTRGQQVTLRCSSQSGHNTVSWYQQALGQGPQFIFQYYREEENGRGNFPPRFSGLQFPNYSSELNVNALELDDSALYLCASSLGRPPGDGYTFGSGTRLTVV.

J is TRBJ2-1 and V is TRBV10-3, with D perhaps matching TRBD1 (8 bases). Germline CDR1 is ENHRY and CDR2 is SYGVKD. V dropped 6 bases and J dropped 8 bases, with 17 bases sitting between them. The CDR3 extends over 14 amino acids. The CDR3 DNA sequence: TGTGCCATCAGGAACGGACAGGGAGGGGATGAGCAGTTCTTC. This translates into CAIRNGQGGDEQFF.

The rearrangement joins TRBV2 to TRBJ1-6; TRBD1 matches at 8 bases. The CDR3 loop spans 15 amino acids. Germline trimming cut 6 bases from V and 8 bases from J; bases unmatched to any gene: 9. Germline-derived CDR1 and CDR2 are SNHLY and FYNNEI. DNA for the CDR3: TGTGCCAGCAGCCCCCCTGGACAGGGAGATTCACCCCTCCACTTT. Its protein is CASSPPGQGDSPLHF.

The gene calls are TRBV10-3 and TRBJ1-2; perhaps TRBD1 as D (5 bases). This CDR3 contains 13 residues. Per germline, CDR1 ENHRY and CDR2 SYGVKD. V lost 3 bases and J 10 bases, leaving 15 bases between the germline ends. CDR3 sequence (DNA): TGTGCCATCAGTGAAGGGGCCGCCCGCGACTACACCTTC. Encoded protein: CAISEGAARDYTF.

V and J are TRBV6-6 and TRBJ1-2; 8 positions agree with TRBD1. The CDR3 sequence is 15 residues long. From germline, CDR1 is MNHNY and CDR2 SVGAGI (reference sequence). The V and J ends lost 5 bases and 4 bases, in that order; junction bases with no gene match: 9. The CDR3 region is CASSATGAMSYGYTF. The CDR3 nucleotides are TGTGCCAGCAGTGCGACAGGGGCAATGAGCTATGGCTACACCTTC.

V is TRBV10-3 and J is TRBJ1-1; no firm D call. The germline V gene encodes CDR1 ENHRY and CDR2 SYGVKD. V was cut by 8 bases and J by 5 bases, with 15 bases left in between. CDR3 length: 13 amino acids. CDR3 nucleotides: TGTGCCATCGAGCGACAAAGCGGGACTGAAGCTTTCTTT. This sequence encodes CAIERQSGTEAFF.

The V gene is TRBV5-1, the J gene TRBJ1-2; D is undetermined. The V gene's germline CDR1 is SGHRS and CDR2 YFSETQ. The CDR3 contains 13 residues. V was cut by 1 base and J by 3 bases, with 7 bases left in between. The CDR3 protein is CASSLREDYGYTF. The CDR3 DNA reads TGCGCCAGCAGCTTGAGGGAGGACTATGGCTACACCTTC. The entire variable domain, with the rest obtained from reference TRBV5-1 and TRBJ1-2, is as follows: KAGVTQTPRYLIKTRGQQVTLSCSPISGHRSVSWYQQTPGQGLQFLFEYFSETQRNKGNFPGRFSGRQFSNSRSEMNVSTLELGDSALYLCASSLREDYGYTFGSGTRLTVV.

The gene calls are TRBV25-1 and TRBJ2-5; D is perhaps TRBD1 (7 bases). CDR3 size: 14 residues. V was shortened by 6 bases and J by 4 bases, with 15 bases between the two germline ends. Germline CDR1 is MGHDK and CDR2 is SYGVNS. The CDR3 region has the DNA TGTGCCAGCAGCAGGGGGGCCGTGGGAGAGACCCAGTACTTC. This codes for CASSRGAVGETQYF.

The chain couples TRBV19 to TRBJ2-2; no definite D call. The ends were cut back, 5 bases at V and 3 bases at J, with 10 bases in the middle. The CDR3 totals 14 residues. CDR1 is LNHDA, CDR2 SQIVND, per germline (reference sequence). The CDR3 sequence is CASSHLHYTGELFF. The DNA for the CDR3 is TGTGCCAGTAGTCACCTCCACTACACCGGGGAGCTGTTTTTT.

The rearrangement links TRBV6-1 to TRBJ2-5; TRBD2 aligns across 8 bases. Germline loops: CDR1 MNHNS, CDR2 SASEGT. Trimming at V came to 2 bases and at J to 1 base, leaving 12 bases not matched to a gene. This CDR3 comprises 18 residues. This CDR3 is CASSEYLGLAGLQETQYF. In DNA form, the CDR3 reads TGTGCCAGCAGTGAATACCTCGGACTAGCAGGGCTCCAAGAGACCCAGTACTTC.

The chain joins TRBV6-1 to TRBJ2-2; 10 nucleotides line up with TRBD2. This CDR3 region has 14 residues. Trimming cost V 8 bases and J 7 bases; bases outside gene matches: 7. Germline CDR1 MNHNS, CDR2 SASEGT. The DNA of the CDR3 is TGTGCCAGCCTTACTAGCGGGGCTGGCGGGGAGCTGTTTTTT. This gives the protein CASLTSGAGGELFF.

The DNA for the CDR3 is TGTGCCAGCAGCCCTCGGGGGAGCGGGGAGCTGTTTTTT. This codes for CASSPRGSGELFF. The rearrangement links TRBV7-3 to TRBJ2-2; possible D gene TRBD2, 6 bases. The CDR3 loop spans 13 amino acids. Germline assignment: CDR1 SGHTA and CDR2 FQGTGA. V was clipped by 5 bases and J by 7 bases, with 11 bases between them.

The V and J genes are TRBV2 and TRBJ1-5; TRBD1 aligns across 7 bases. The CDR3 contains 15 residues. The trim removed 7 bases at V and 2 bases at J, leaving 8 bases unmatched. CDR1 and CDR2 (germline): SNHLY, FYNNEI. The CDR3 DNA reads as TGTGCCAGCAAGCCTGATGGGACAGGCAATCAGCCCCAGCATTTT. Translating gives CASKPDGTGNQPQHF. Using reference TRBV2 and TRBJ1-5 for the parts outside the CDR3, the full variable domain is EPEVTQTPSHQVTQMGQEVILRCVPISNHLYFYWYRQILGQKVEFLVSFYNNEISEKSEIFDDQFSVERPDGSNFTLKIRSTKLEDSAMYFCASKPDGTGNQPQHFGDGTRLSIL.

This clone was seen a single time. This sequence joins TRBV9 and TRBJ2-5; a weak D match, TRBD2 (6 bases). Germline CDR1 reads SGDLS; CDR2 reads YYNGEE. V was clipped by 0 bases and J by 1 base, with 13 bases between them. This CDR3 spans 16 amino acids. CDR3 residues: CASSVGPALAQETQYF. In DNA form, the CDR3 reads TGTGCCAGCAGCGTAGGGCCCGCACTAGCCCAAGAGACCCAGTACTTC.

V is TRBV18 and J is TRBJ2-7; 14 bases agree with TRBD2. Germline V gives CDR1 KGHSH, CDR2 LQKENI. Germline trimming cut 4 bases from V and 1 base from J; bases unmatched to any gene: 9. The CDR3 loop spans 18 amino acids. The CDR3 DNA sequence: TGTGCCAGCTCACACACCCCGGGACTAGCGGGAGAGTCCTACGAGCAGTACTTC. Its translation: CASSHTPGLAGESYEQYF.

This clone was counted once. V usage is TRBV4-2 and J usage is TRBJ2-7; D not resolved. Trimming pared 1 base from V and 3 bases from J, leaving 7 bases between. There are 13 residues in the CDR3. Germline-derived CDR1 and CDR2 are LGHNA and YNFKEQ. The CDR3 loop reads CASSQGTVYEQYF. DNA of the CDR3: TGTGCCAGCAGCCAAGGTACAGTCTACGAGCAGTACTTC.

This chain joins TRBV7-3 and TRBJ1-1, with 8 bases matching TRBD1. Germline-derived CDR1 and CDR2 are SGHTA and FQGTGA. The CDR3 contains 14 residues. V dropped 3 bases and J dropped 1; count of bases not matched to a gene: 1. CDR3 coding DNA: TGTGCCAGCAGCTTGACAGGGGAGAACACTGAAGCTTTCTTT. Translation: CASSLTGENTEAFF.

The rearrangement links TRBV30 to TRBJ2-2; unclear D gene. Germline V lookup: CDR1 GTSNPN, CDR2 SVGIG (reference sequence). V shed 3 bases and J shed 0 bases, with 20 bases lying between them. The CDR3 runs 18 residues. The CDR3 DNA reads as TGTGCCTGGAGCGGATTTGGTAGCAACTCCGCGAACACCGGGGAGCTGTTTTTT. It specifies CAWSGFGSNSANTGELFF.

The V call is TRBV19, the J call TRBJ2-1; D perhaps matches TRBD1 (7 bases). The CDR3 contains 17 residues. The V end was cut by 6 bases, the J end by 3 bases, with 21 bases between. The V gene's germline CDR1 is LNHDA and CDR2 SQIVND (reference sequence). CDR3 bases: TGTGCCAGTAGAAAAAGCCCATACAGGGGAGGCTACAATGAGCAGTTCTTC. This encodes CASRKSPYRGGYNEQFF.